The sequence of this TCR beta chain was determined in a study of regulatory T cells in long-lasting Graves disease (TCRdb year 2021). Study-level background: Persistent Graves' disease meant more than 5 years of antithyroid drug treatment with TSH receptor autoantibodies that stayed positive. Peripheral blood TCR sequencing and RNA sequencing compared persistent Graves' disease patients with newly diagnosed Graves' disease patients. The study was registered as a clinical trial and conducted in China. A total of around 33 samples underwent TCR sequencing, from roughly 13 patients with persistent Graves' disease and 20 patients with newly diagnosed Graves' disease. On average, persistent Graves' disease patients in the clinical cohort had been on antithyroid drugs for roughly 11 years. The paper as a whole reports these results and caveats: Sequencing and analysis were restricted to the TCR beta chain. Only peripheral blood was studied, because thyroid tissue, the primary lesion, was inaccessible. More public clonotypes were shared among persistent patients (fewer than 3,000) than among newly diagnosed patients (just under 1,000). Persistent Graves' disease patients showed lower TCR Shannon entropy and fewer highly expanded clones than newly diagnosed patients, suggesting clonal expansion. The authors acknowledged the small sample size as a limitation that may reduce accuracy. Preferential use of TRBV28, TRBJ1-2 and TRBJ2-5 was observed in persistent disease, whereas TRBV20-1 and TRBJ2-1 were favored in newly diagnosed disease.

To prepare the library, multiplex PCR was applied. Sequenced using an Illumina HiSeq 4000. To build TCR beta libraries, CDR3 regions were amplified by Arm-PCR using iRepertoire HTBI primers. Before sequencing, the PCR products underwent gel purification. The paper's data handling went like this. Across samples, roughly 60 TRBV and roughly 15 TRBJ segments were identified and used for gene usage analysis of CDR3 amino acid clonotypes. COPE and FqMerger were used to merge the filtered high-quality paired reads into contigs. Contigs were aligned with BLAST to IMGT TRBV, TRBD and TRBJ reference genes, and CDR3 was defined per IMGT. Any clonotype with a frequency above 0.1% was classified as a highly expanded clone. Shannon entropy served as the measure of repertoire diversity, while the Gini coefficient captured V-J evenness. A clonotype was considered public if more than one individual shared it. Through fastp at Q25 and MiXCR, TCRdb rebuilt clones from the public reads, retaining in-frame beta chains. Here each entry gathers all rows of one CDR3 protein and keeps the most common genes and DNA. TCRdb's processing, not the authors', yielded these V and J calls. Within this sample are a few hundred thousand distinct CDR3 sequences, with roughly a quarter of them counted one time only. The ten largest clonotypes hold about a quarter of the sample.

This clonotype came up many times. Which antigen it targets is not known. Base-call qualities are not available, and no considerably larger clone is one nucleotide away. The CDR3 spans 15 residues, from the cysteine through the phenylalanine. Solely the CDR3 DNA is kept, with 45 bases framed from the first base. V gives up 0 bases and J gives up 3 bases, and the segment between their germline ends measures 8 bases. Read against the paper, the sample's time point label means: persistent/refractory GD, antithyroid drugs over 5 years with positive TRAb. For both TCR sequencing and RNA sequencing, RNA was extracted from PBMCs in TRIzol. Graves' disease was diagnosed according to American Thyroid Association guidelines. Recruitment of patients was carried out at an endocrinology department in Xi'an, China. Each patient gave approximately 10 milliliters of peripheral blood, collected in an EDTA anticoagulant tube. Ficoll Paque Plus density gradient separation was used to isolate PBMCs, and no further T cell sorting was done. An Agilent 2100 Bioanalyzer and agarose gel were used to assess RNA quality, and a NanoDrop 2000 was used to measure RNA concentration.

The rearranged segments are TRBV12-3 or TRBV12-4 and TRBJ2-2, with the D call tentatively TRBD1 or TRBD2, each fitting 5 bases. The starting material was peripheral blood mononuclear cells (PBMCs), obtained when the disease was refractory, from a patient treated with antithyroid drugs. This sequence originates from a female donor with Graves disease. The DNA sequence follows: TGTGCCAGCAGTTTAGCGGGGACGTACACCGGGGAGCTGTTTTTT. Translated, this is CASSLAGTYTGELFF.